What follows is one T cell receptor beta chain and its context. The CDR3 extends over 16 amino acids. CDR1 is SGDLS, CDR2 YYNGEE, per germline. V shed 0 bases and J 4 bases; nucleotides not matched to a gene: 8. This sample is part of a study of blood T cell repertoires in COVID-19. Study information: Samples of COVID-19 (acute and convalescent) were obtained from the United States, Italy and Spain.

As handled by the study authors: Reference gene primer amplification in the assay estimated nucleated cell counts. Clones were sequenced by immunoSEQ multiplex PCR, and TCRdb holds only the in-frame ones, with some missing. The DNA was the basis for D and trimming; V, J and clone size are from that table. The data hold over 200,000 clones, with roughly 90% observed a single time. The V call is TRBV9, the J call TRBJ2-5, with 8 nucleotides matching TRBD2. The source material was peripheral blood. This clonotype was sampled from a man in his sixties who had recovered from COVID-19. The CDR3 region has the DNA TGTGCCAGCAGCGTAGGGAACGGGGGGGCACCAGAGACCCAGTACTTC. Translated: CASSVGNGGAPETQYF.